These 28 T cell receptor beta chains came from one sample sequenced in a study of OX40 agonist ivuxolimab in advanced cancers. Only in-frame clones appear in the TCRdb table, and some are missing; sequencing was by immunoSEQ multiplex PCR. This sample yields roughly 23,000 clones, of which around 88% are seen a single time; roughly 25% belongs to the top ten. This specimen was CD4+ or CD8+ T cells sorted from blood, taken in a trial of the OX40 agonist ivuxolimab. Source of these receptors: an adult with an advanced solid tumor such as melanoma, head and neck, liver or kidney cancer.

V is TRBV19 and J is TRBJ2-1, with 10 positions matching TRBD1. The CDR3 totals 15 residues. Germline CDR1 and CDR2: LNHDA and SQIVND (reference sequence). J lost 3 bases, V lost 8 bases, and 7 bases had no gene match. The CDR3 here is CASERDRGDYNEQFF. CDR3 coding DNA: TGTGCCAGTGAGAGGGACAGGGGTGACTACAATGAGCAGTTCTTC.

This clone was counted once. The chain is built from TRBV29-1 and TRBJ2-7; weak D call: TRBD2 (5 bases). Germline V gives CDR1 SQVTM, CDR2 ANQGSEA. The CDR3 contains 12 residues. V was cut by 7 bases and J by 3 bases, with 13 bases left in between. CDR3 sequence reads: CSAEGLLYEQYF. Written as DNA, the CDR3 is TGCAGCGCAGAGGGATTACTCTACGAGCAGTACTTC.

This rearrangement joins TRBV11-2 to TRBJ1-2, with TRBD1 as a possible D gene (5 bases). Germline CDR1 SGHAT, CDR2 FQNNGV. V lost 3 bases to trimming and J lost 8 bases, with 16 bases between them. This CDR3 contains 14 residues. In DNA, the CDR3 is TGTGCCAGCAGCTTTGTGACAGCGGGGGGAGGCTACACCTTC. Encoded protein: CASSFVTAGGGYTF.

This clone has just a few counts. The chain has TRBV5-1 and TRBJ1-2, with D possibly matching TRBD1 (6 bases). CDR1 and CDR2 (germline): SGHRS, YFSETQ. This CDR3 region has 12 residues. Trimming took off 4 bases at V and 4 bases at J, with 8 bases between the two ends. CDR3 in amino acids: CASSTDSYGYTF. In DNA form, the CDR3 reads TGCGCCAGCAGCACGGACAGCTATGGCTACACCTTC.

The CDR3 protein is CASSLEGQPSDTQYF. CDR3 DNA sequence: TGCGCCAGCAGCTTGGAGGGGCAGCCCTCAGATACGCAGTATTTT. J is TRBJ2-3 and V is TRBV5-1; possibly TRBD1 for D (5 bases). This CDR3 spans 15 amino acids. With 0 bases removed from V and 4 bases from J, the gap between germline ends came to 12 bases. Germline CDR1 reads SGHRS; CDR2 reads YFSETQ.

The chain has TRBV2 and TRBJ1-1; a weak D match, TRBD1 (6 bases). Between the trimmed V and J ends, which lost 3 bases and 11 bases, there was a span of 13 bases. Looked up from germline, CDR1 is SNHLY and CDR2 is FYNNEI. The CDR3 sequence is 12 residues long. The CDR3 nucleotides are TGTGCCAGCAGTGACGAGGCAGGGGAGGCTTTCTTT. Translation gives CASSDEAGEAFF. Full variable domain (missing parts from reference TRBV2 and TRBJ1-1): EPEVTQTPSHQVTQMGQEVILRCVPISNHLYFYWYRQILGQKVEFLVSFYNNEISEKSEIFDDQFSVERPDGSNFTLKIRSTKLEDSAMYFCASSDEAGEAFFGQGTRLTVV.

This chain uses TRBV7-9 with TRBJ1-1, with a possible D match to TRBD1 (6 bases). This CDR3 contains 15 residues. V dropped 1 base and J dropped 1 base, with 10 bases sitting between them. The germline V gene has CDR1 SEHNR and CDR2 FQNEAQ (reference sequence). CDR3 nucleotides: TGTGCCAGCAGCTTAGAAGGGGGAGGGAACACTGAAGCTTTCTTT. Protein sequence: CASSLEGGGNTEAFF. Full variable domain (remainder filled in from reference TRBV7-9 and TRBJ1-1): DTGVSQNPRHKITKRGQNVTFRCDPISEHNRLYWYRQTLGQGPEFLTYFQNEAQLEKSRLLSDRFSAERPKGSFSTLEIQRTEQGDSAMYLCASSLEGGGNTEAFFGQGTRLTVV.

V usage is TRBV5-6 and J usage is TRBJ1-2, with 7 bases identical to TRBD1. V lost 4 bases to trimming and J lost 6 bases; unmatched junction nucleotides: 9. This CDR3 contains 14 residues. Germline V gene data show CDR1 as SGHDT and CDR2 as YYEEEE. The CDR3 bases are TGTGCCAGCAGCCCCCTCCCCCAGGGGGATGGCTACACCTTC. Amino acids: CASSPLPQGDGYTF.

The CDR3 nucleotides are TGTGCCAGCAGCGTAACTAGAGGAGAGACCCAGTACTTC. Translated: CASSVTRGETQYF. The chain carries TRBV7-9 and TRBJ2-5, with TRBD2 as a possible D gene (5 bases). The CDR3 is made up of 13 amino acids. V was shortened by 5 bases and J by 4 bases, with 11 bases between the two germline ends. CDR1 and CDR2 from the germline V gene are SEHNR and FQNEAQ (reference sequence).

The chain couples TRBV10-1 to TRBJ2-2; D is uncertain. The V and J ends lost 2 bases and 4 bases respectively, with 5 bases between them. Germline CDR1 and CDR2: WNHNN and SYGVQD (reference sequence). The CDR3 totals 13 residues. The CDR3 DNA is TGCGCCAGCAGTGAGCTGTTCACCGGGGAGCTGTTTTTT. This encodes CASSELFTGELFF.

The chain combines TRBV7-9 with TRBJ2-1; the D call may be TRBD1 or TRBD2 (5 bases each). The V and J ends lost 2 bases and 2 bases respectively, with 13 bases between them. There are 16 residues in the CDR3. Looked up from germline, CDR1 is SEHNR and CDR2 is FQNEAQ (reference sequence). CDR3 loop: CASSLSLGRAYNEQFF. CDR3 coding DNA: TGTGCCAGCAGCTTATCGTTGGGGCGGGCCTACAATGAGCAGTTCTTC.

This rearrangement joins TRBV7-8 to TRBJ2-7; 9 bases are a match to TRBD2. The V segment lost 1 base and the J segment 3 bases; nucleotides outside the gene matches: 7. The CDR3 is 16 amino acids. Per germline, CDR1 SGHVS and CDR2 FQNEAQ. The CDR3 DNA reads as TGTGCCAGCAGCTTAGAAGTTAGCGGGAGAATCTACGAGCAGTACTTC. Its translation: CASSLEVSGRIYEQYF. The variable domain in full, with the rest retrieved from reference TRBV7-8 and TRBJ2-7, is GAGVSQSPRYKVAKRGQDVALRCDPISGHVSLFWYQQALGQGPEFLTYFQNEAQLDKSGLPSDRFFAERPEGSVSTLKIQRTQQEDSAVYLCASSLEVSGRIYEQYFGPGTRLTVT.

This clone was counted only a few times. The chain combines TRBV29-1 with TRBJ2-1; D possibly corresponds to TRBD2 (5 bases). V shed 5 bases and J shed 6 bases, with 14 bases lying between them. The germline gives CDR1 SQVTM, CDR2 ANQGSEA. This CDR3 has 13 amino acids. The CDR3 here is CSVWEREGNEQFF. The CDR3 DNA follows: TGCAGCGTTTGGGAGAGGGAAGGCAATGAGCAGTTCTTC.

The chain is built from TRBV7-9 and TRBJ2-1; D may be TRBD2 (6 bases). Trimming stripped 2 bases from V and 4 bases from J, with 18 bases between. This CDR3 has 17 amino acids. Germline CDR1 and CDR2: SEHNR and FQNEAQ (reference sequence). The CDR3 loop is CASSLSAGTGPYNEQFF. In DNA form, the CDR3 reads TGTGCCAGCAGCTTATCCGCGGGAACGGGTCCATACAATGAGCAGTTCTTC.

To note about this clone: Its ends do not fully match the called genes, so a read error is possible. This CDR3 is also generated by other DNA sequences in the sample. The CDR3 region has the DNA TGTGCCAGCAGCTTTGGGCAGGGTTACGAACAGTACTTC. It translates to CASSFGQGYEQYF. V usage is TRBV13 and J usage is TRBJ2-7, with a weak D call TRBD1 (5 bases). This CDR3 contains 13 residues. The germline V gene has CDR1 PRHDT and CDR2 FYEKMQ (reference sequence). Drawing the rest from reference TRBV13 and TRBJ2-7, the complete variable domain is AAGVIQSPRHLIKEKRETATLKCYPIPRHDTVYWYQQGPGQDPQFLISFYEKMQSDKGSIPDRFSAQQFSDYHSELNMSSLELGDSALYFCASSFGQGYEQYFGPGTRLTVT.

In its sample, this clone was seen a few times. The chain is built from TRBV12-2 and TRBJ1-2; the table's D call, TRBD1, has no DNA check behind it. TRBV12-2 is a known pseudogene. CDR3 length: 14 amino acids. CDR3 DNA sequence: TGTGCAAGTCGCTTCACAGGGGTATTGTCTGGCTACACCTTC. It is translated as CASRFTGVLSGYTF.

As regards this clone: Distinct nucleotide sequences in the sample also encode this CDR3. V is TRBV28 and J is TRBJ1-5, with 9 bases identical to TRBD1. V gave up 5 bases and J gave up 7 bases; unmatched junction bases: 9. Germline lookup yields CDR1 MDHEN and CDR2 SYDVKM. CDR3 length: 15 residues. CDR3 DNA: TGTGCCAGCAGTCTGGGACAGGGATATAGGCAGCCCCAGCATTTT. It is translated as CASSLGQGYRQPQHF. The whole variable domain, filled in from reference TRBV28 and TRBJ1-5, reads DVKVTQSSRYLVKRTGEKVFLECVQDMDHENMFWYRQDPGLGLRLIYFSYDVKMKEKGDIPEGYSVSREKKERFSLILESASTNQTSMYLCASSLGQGYRQPQHFGDGTRLSIL.

Concerning this clone: The germline gene is not matched at one end of the junction; a read error may be the cause. In DNA form, the CDR3 reads TGTGCCAGCACCTTGATGGGGGACGGTGGCTACACCTTC. Residues: CASTLMGDGGYTF. This chain links TRBV5-6 with TRBJ1-2, with D possibly matching TRBD1 (5 bases). The CDR3 is 13 amino acids. Germline lookup yields CDR1 SGHDT and CDR2 YYEEEE. Filled out from reference TRBV5-6 and TRBJ1-2, the complete variable domain reads DAGVTQSPTHLIKTRGQQVTLRCSPKSGHDTVSWYQQALGQGPQFIFQYYEEEERQRGNFPDRFSGHQFPNYSSELNVNALLLGDSALYLCASTLMGDGGYTFGSGTRLTVV.

The V call is TRBV28, the J call TRBJ1-1; 9 bases line up with TRBD1. The J segment lost 6 bases and the V segment lost 4 bases, leaving 6 bases of the junction unmatched. This CDR3 spans 14 amino acids. Germline V gene data show CDR1 as MDHEN and CDR2 as SYDVKM. The CDR3 region is CASSWDRAFAEAFF. The CDR3 DNA sequence: TGTGCCAGCAGTTGGGACAGGGCTTTCGCTGAAGCTTTCTTT. The complete variable domain, with remaining parts taken from reference TRBV28 and TRBJ1-1, reads DVKVTQSSRYLVKRTGEKVFLECVQDMDHENMFWYRQDPGLGLRLIYFSYDVKMKEKGDIPEGYSVSREKKERFSLILESASTNQTSMYLCASSWDRAFAEAFFGQGTRLTVV.

This clone was counted only a few times. At one end, the junction sequence differs from germline, possibly due to a read error. This chain links TRBV27 with TRBJ2-1; possibly TRBD2 for D (6 bases). Germline lookup yields CDR1 MNHEY and CDR2 SMNVEV (reference sequence). The CDR3 is made up of 14 amino acids. CDR3 amino acids: CASSISGRYNEQFF. The CDR3 coding sequence is TGTGCCAGCAGTATATCCGGGAGATACAATGAGCAGTTCTTC.

The rearrangement links TRBV6-5 to TRBJ1-4, with 9 bases aligning to TRBD1. Germline V lookup: CDR1 MNHEY, CDR2 SVGAGI. CDR3 length equals 14 residues. The ends lost 5 bases at V and 7 bases at J; junction bases unmatched: 5. CDR3 in DNA: TGTGCCAGCAGTGAAGGGACAGGGTTTGAAAAACTGTTTTTT. Translated: CASSEGTGFEKLFF.

This clone appeared a few times. J is TRBJ2-7 and V is TRBV4-1, with TRBD2 matching over 7 bases. The V gene's germline CDR1 is MGHRA and CDR2 YSYEKL. This CDR3 has 17 residues. V trimming: 1 base; J trimming: 2 bases; junction bases outside the gene matches: 11. The CDR3 sequence: CASSQVGSSGTPYEQYF. CDR3 in DNA: TGCGCCAGCAGCCAAGTGGGCTCAAGCGGGACCCCCTACGAGCAGTACTTC.

This chain uses TRBV6-5 with TRBJ1-6, with D perhaps TRBD1 (5 bases). Trimming removed 0 bases at V and 7 bases at J, with 7 bases between. This CDR3 region has 14 residues. The germline CDR1 and CDR2 sequences are MNHEY and SVGAGI. CDR3 sequence (DNA): TGTGCCAGCAGTTACTCGGGGGAGAATTCACCCCTCCACTTT. This translates into CASSYSGENSPLHF.

J is TRBJ1-1 and V is TRBV6-1; D may be TRBD1 (5 bases). In germline, CDR1 is MNHNS, CDR2 SASEGT. Trimming cost V 7 bases and J 1 base, with 7 bases left between them. This CDR3 region has 12 residues. The CDR3 DNA reads as TGTGCCAGCACGAGGGGGAACACTGAAGCTTTCTTT. It translates to CASTRGNTEAFF.

The J gene is TRBJ1-5, the V gene TRBV19, with D perhaps TRBD1 (5 bases). V dropped 9 bases and J dropped 0 bases, with 12 bases sitting between them. The length of the CDR3 is 14 residues. CDR1 is LNHDA and CDR2 is SQIVND in the germline V gene (reference sequence). The CDR3 sequence is CASKTENSNQPQHF. In DNA, the CDR3 is TGTGCCAGCAAGACAGAGAATAGCAATCAGCCCCAGCATTTT.

This clone was recorded a few times. The V gene is TRBV28, the J gene TRBJ2-1; D is perhaps TRBD2 (5 bases). Looked up from germline, CDR1 is MDHEN and CDR2 is SYDVKM. Trimming cost V 3 bases and J 5 bases, with 17 bases left between them. The CDR3 totals 16 residues. The CDR3 reads CASSLGSRVHNNEQFF. DNA for the CDR3: TGTGCCAGCAGTTTGGGCTCGAGGGTCCACAACAATGAGCAGTTCTTC.

In DNA, the CDR3 is TGTGCCAGCAGTCCCTTTGGGGGAGGTTCTTTGTATGAGCAGTTCTTC. Its translation is CASSPFGGGSLYEQFF. The chain is built from TRBV27 and TRBJ2-1; tentative D call: TRBD2 (6 bases). The CDR3 has 16 residues. Germline assignment: CDR1 MNHEY and CDR2 SMNVEV (reference sequence). V dropped 5 bases and J dropped 8 bases, with 22 bases sitting between them.

The CDR3 reads CASSYGPKNIQYF. The DNA for the CDR3 is TGTGCCAGCAGTTACGGACCCAAAAACATTCAGTACTTC. The J gene is TRBJ2-4, the V gene TRBV27, with D hard to call. This CDR3 has 13 amino acids. With 4 bases removed from V and 2 bases from J, the gap between germline ends came to 6 bases. Germline-derived CDR1 and CDR2 are MNHEY and SMNVEV (reference sequence).